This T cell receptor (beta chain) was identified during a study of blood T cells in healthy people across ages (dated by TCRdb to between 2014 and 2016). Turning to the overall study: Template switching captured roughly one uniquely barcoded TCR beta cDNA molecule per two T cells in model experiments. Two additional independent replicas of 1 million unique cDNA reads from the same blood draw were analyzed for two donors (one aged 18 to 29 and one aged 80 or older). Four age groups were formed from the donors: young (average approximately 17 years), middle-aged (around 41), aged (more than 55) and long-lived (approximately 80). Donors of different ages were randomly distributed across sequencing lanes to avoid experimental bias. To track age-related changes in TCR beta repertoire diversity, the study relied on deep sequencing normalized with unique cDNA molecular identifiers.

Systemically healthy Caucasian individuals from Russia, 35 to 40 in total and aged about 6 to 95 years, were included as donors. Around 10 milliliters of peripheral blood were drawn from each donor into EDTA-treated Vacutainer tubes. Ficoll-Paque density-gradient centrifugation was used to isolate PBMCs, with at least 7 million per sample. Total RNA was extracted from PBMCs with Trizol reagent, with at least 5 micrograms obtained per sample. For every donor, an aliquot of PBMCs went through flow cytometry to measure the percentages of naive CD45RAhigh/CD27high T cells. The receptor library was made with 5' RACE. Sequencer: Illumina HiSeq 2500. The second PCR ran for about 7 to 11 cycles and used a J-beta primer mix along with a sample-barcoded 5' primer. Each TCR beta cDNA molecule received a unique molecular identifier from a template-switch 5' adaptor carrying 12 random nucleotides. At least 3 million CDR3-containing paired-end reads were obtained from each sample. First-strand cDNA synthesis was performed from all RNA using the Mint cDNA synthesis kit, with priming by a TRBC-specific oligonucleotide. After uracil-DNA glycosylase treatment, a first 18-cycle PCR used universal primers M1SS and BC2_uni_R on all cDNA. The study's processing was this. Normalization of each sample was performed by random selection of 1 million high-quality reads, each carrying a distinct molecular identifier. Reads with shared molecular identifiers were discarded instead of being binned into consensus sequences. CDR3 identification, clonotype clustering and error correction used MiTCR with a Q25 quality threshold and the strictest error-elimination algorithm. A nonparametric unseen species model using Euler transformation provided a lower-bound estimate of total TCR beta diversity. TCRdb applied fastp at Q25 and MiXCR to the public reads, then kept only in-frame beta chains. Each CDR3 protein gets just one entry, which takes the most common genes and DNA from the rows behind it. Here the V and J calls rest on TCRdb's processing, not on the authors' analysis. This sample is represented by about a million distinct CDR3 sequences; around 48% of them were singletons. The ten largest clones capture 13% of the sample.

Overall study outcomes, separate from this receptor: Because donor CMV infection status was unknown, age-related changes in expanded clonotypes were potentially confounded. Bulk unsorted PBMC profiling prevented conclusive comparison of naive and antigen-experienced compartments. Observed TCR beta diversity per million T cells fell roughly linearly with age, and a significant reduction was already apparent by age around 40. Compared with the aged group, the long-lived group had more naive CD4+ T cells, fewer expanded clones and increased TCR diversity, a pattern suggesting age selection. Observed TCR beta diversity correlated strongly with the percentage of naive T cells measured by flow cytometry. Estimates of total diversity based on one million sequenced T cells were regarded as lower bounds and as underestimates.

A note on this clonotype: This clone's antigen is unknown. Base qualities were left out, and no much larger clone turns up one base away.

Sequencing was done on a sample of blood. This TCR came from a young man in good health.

The CDR3 reads as follows: CASSAGHTTNEKLFF. Read as DNA, the sequence is TGTGCCAGCAGCGCCGGACATACAACTAATGAAAAACTGTTTTTT. Recombination linked TRBV9 to TRBJ1-4; the best D guess is TRBD1, with 5 bases matching. In the germline V gene, CDR1 corresponds to SGDLS and CDR2 to YYNGEE. V loses 3 bases, J loses 0 bases, and the germline ends lie 9 bases apart. Spanning cysteine to phenylalanine, the CDR3 consists of 15 amino acids. Only the CDR3 DNA stays, 45 bases, in frame from base 1.